Presented here are 10 T cell receptor beta chains from one specimen sequenced in a study of blood T cells in healthy people across ages. It was with a sample-barcoded 5' primer and a J-beta primer mix that a second PCR of roughly 6 to 12 cycles was run. TCRdb reprocessed the 5' RACE reads via MiXCR and lists one record per CDR3 protein. The table lists fewer than 1.5 million distinct CDR3 sequences, 42% of them singletons. The sample consisted of blood. The receptor source for this set is a woman between 18 and 29 years old in good health.

The rearrangement links TRBV4-2 to TRBJ2-5; D perhaps matches TRBD2 (5 bases). V was pared by 0 bases and J by 5 bases, with 13 bases between. Germline CDR1 reads LGHNA; CDR2 reads YNFKEQ. The CDR3 length is 15 residues. CDR3 region: CASSQDGKEAETQYF. CDR3 DNA sequence: TGTGCCAGCAGCCAAGATGGGAAGGAGGCGGAGACCCAGTACTTC.

J is TRBJ2-7 and V is TRBV18; D possibly corresponds to TRBD1 (5 bases). Judging by the DNA end, TRBJ2-5 fits better; the J call may be wrong. This CDR3 has 13 amino acids. Germline CDR1 reads KGHSH; CDR2 reads LQKENI. The CDR3 nucleotides read TGTGCCAGCTCAGCGACAGTCAAAGAGACCCAGTACTTC. Protein product: CASSATVKETQYF.

The genes are TRBV29-1 and TRBJ1-1; 8 bases align to TRBD1. Germline trimming cut 2 bases from V and 8 bases from J; bases unmatched to any gene: 4. Germline values: CDR1 SQVTM, CDR2 ANQGSEA. The CDR3 has 12 amino acids. This CDR3 reads CSVERGDREAFF. The CDR3 DNA follows: TGCAGCGTTGAAAGGGGGGACAGGGAAGCTTTCTTT.

This clonotype was observed a handful of times. The rearrangement joins TRBV20-1 to TRBJ2-7; 7 bases match TRBD2. Unmatched junction bases numbered 10, after V lost 1 base and J lost 7 bases. The germline gives CDR1 DFQATT, CDR2 SNEGSKA (reference sequence). The CDR3 is 14 residues long. Here the CDR3 DNA reads TGCAGTGCTAGAGGTTGGGCGGGGGAGGGAGAGCAGTACTTC. It translates to CSARGWAGEGEQYF.

This clonotype has just a few counts. This chain links TRBV4-2 with TRBJ1-2; the D is unclear. Trimming removed 0 bases at V and 8 bases at J, with 16 bases between. Germline CDR1 reads LGHNA; CDR2 reads YNFKEQ. This CDR3 spans 15 amino acids. The CDR3 DNA sequence: TGTGCCAGCAGCCAAGAAAGCGGCAACCTTTTGGGCTACACCTTC. Translation: CASSQESGNLLGYTF.

The rearrangement uses TRBV2 and TRBJ1-5, with 7 bases that match TRBD1. The CDR3 runs 16 residues. V shed 11 bases and J 2 bases; nucleotides not matched to a gene: 15. The germline V gene encodes CDR1 SNHLY and CDR2 FYNNEI. CDR3 nucleotides: TGTGCCTCTAAGGGGAGGGGGCGATTAGGCAATCAGCCCCAGCATTTT. This codes for CASKGRGRLGNQPQHF.

This chain uses TRBV20-1 with TRBJ2-7; D is uncertain. The CDR3 has 15 residues. The germline V and J ends were trimmed by 5 bases and 5 bases, with 22 bases remaining between them. Looked up from germline, CDR1 is DFQATT and CDR2 is SNEGSKA (reference sequence). The CDR3, as DNA: TGCAGTGCTCCGACCCGACTGCCCCAAATAGACGAGCAGTACTTC. Protein: CSAPTRLPQIDEQYF.

Only one count was recorded for this clonotype. The gene calls are TRBV20-1 and TRBJ2-5, with TRBD2 matching 11 bases. Germline V gene lookup returns CDR1 DFQATT and CDR2 SNEGSKA (reference sequence). The V and J ends lost 4 bases and 1 base, in that order; junction bases with no gene match: 8. The CDR3 length is 16 residues. CDR3: CSAIFLAGGSQETQYF. DNA for the CDR3: TGCAGTGCTATTTTTCTAGCGGGAGGAAGCCAAGAGACCCAGTACTTC.

This clonotype turned up a few times. This sequence joins TRBV4-2 and TRBJ2-1, with D tentatively TRBD1 (6 bases). Germline values: CDR1 LGHNA, CDR2 YNFKEQ. Trimming took off 3 bases at V and 10 bases at J, with 13 bases between the two ends. The CDR3 length is 13 residues. The DNA of the CDR3 is TGTGCCAGCAGCCAGGGGGCTCGGAGCGAGCAGTTCTTC. It codes for CASSQGARSEQFF.

The V and J genes are TRBV3-1 and TRBJ2-7; either TRBD1 or TRBD2 may supply D (5 bases each). Trimming cost V 3 bases and J 0 bases, with 12 bases left between them. This CDR3 has 15 residues. Germline-derived CDR1 and CDR2 are LGHDT and YNNKEL (reference sequence). The CDR3 nucleotides are TGTGCCAGCAGCCACCGACGGGGCAGCTCCTACGAGCAGTACTTC. Translated: CASSHRRGSSYEQYF.